The source of this TCR beta chain is a study of T cells in Graves' hyperthyroidism and ophthalmopathy. Looking at the study overall: Peripheral blood was acquired at first diagnosis, ahead of any therapy whatsoever.

Lactation, pregnancy, other autoimmune disease or uncontrolled infection led to exclusion of patients. The study based diagnoses on clinical symptoms, serum thyroxine and TRAb, thyroid ultrasound and orbital computed tomography. PBMCs came from about 10 ml fresh peripheral blood. The TCR beta CDR3 regions underwent amplification using RNA transcripts as the source. Using the HTBI primer set, a first-round RT-PCR was run on the TCR CDR3. TCRdb processed the multiplex PCR reads anew with MiXCR; each CDR3 protein has one entry. This sample has approximately 410,000 distinct CDR3 sequences, with roughly 15% found just once. The CDR3 is made up of 15 amino acids. Germline V gene data show CDR1 as MNHNS and CDR2 as SASEGT. Trimming at V came to 7 bases and at J to 2 bases, leaving 7 bases not matched to a gene.

The V gene is TRBV6-1, the J gene TRBJ1-2, with 10 nucleotides matching TRBD1. The sample consisted of blood. The origin of this receptor is a man aged 18 to 29 with Graves' ophthalmopathy. CDR3 DNA sequence: TGTGCCAGCACAACGACAGGGGGCCTAAACTATGGCTACACCTTC. Amino acid sequence: CASTTTGGLNYGYTF.